This record looks at one T cell receptor (beta chain) sequence and its context. No antigen is known for it. This entry comes from a study of response to subunit inactivated influenza vaccine. Study-wide points: The authors suggested that few new T cells are recruited per seasonal influenza vaccination.

TCRdb redid the calling of the RT-PCR reads with MiXCR, one entry per CDR3 protein. The data contain about 570,000 distinct CDR3 sequences, 10% to 15% of them seen just once; the ten biggest clones take up approximately 10%. This specimen consisted of PBMCs from blood, obtained on the day of vaccination. The receptor comes from a man over 45 who received an inactivated influenza vaccine.

CDR3 sequence reads: CASSPTGVNQPQHF. DNA for the CDR3: TGTGCCAGCAGCCCTACAGGGGTCAATCAGCCCCAGCATTTT. The chain has TRBV6-2 or TRBV6-3 and TRBJ1-5, with 7 bases fitting TRBD1. Germline V CDR1 and CDR2: MNHEY, SVGEGT. The length of the CDR3 is 14 residues. J lost 3 bases, V lost 6 bases, and 5 bases had no gene match.